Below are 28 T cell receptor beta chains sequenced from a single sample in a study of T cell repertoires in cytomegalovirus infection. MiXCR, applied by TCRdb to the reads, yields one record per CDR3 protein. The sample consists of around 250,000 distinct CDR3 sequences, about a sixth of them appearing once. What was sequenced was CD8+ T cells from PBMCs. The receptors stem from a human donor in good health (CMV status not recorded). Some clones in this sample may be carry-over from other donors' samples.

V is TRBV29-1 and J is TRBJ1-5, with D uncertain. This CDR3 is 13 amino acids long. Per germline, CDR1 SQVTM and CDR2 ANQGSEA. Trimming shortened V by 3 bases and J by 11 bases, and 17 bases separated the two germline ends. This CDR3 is CSVEPSPSVSQHF. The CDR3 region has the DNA TGCAGCGTTGAGCCTTCCCCGAGTGTGTCCCAGCATTTT.

CDR3 sequence (DNA): TGTGCCATCAGTGAGTCGGGACAGGGGTCCGGGGAGCTGTTTTTT. This sequence encodes CAISESGQGSGELFF. The rearrangement uses TRBV10-3 and TRBJ2-2; TRBD1 matches 10 bases. J lost 6 bases, V lost 0 bases, and 1 base had no gene match. This CDR3 is built from 15 residues. CDR1 and CDR2 from the germline V gene are ENHRY and SYGVKD.

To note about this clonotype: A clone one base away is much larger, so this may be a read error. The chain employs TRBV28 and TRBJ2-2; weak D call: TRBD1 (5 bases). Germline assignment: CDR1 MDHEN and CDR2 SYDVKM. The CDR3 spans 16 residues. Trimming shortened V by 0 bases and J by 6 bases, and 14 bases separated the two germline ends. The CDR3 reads CASSLWQGVRPGELFF. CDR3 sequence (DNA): TGTGCCAGCAGTTTATGGCAGGGCGTCAGGCCCGGGGAGCTGTTTTTT.

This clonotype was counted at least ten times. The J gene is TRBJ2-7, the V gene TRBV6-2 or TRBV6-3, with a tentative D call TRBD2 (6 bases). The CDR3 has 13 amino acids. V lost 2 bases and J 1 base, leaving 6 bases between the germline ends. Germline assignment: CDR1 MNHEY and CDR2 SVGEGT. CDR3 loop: CASSYGTSYEQYF. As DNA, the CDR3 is TGTGCCAGCAGTTACGGGACTTCCTACGAGCAGTACTTC.

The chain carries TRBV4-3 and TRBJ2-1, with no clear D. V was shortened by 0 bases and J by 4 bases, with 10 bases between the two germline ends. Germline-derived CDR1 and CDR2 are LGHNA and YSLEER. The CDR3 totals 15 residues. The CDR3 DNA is TGCGCCAGCAGCCAAGAAACCCCCTCATACAATGAGCAGTTCTTC. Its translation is CASSQETPSYNEQFF.

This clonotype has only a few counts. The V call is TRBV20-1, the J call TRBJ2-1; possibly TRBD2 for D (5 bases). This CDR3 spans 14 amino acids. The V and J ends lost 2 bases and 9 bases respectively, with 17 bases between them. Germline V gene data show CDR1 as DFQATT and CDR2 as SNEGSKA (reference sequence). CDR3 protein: CSARLLGLGSEQFF. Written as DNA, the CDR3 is TGCAGTGCTAGACTTCTTGGACTGGGTTCTGAGCAGTTCTTC.

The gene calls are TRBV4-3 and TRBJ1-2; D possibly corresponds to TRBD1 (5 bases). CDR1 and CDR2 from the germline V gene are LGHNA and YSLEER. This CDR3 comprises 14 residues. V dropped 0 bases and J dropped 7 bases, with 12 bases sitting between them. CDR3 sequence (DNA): TGCGCCAGCAGCCAAGAATGGGGACCTTCTGGCTACACCTTC. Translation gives CASSQEWGPSGYTF.

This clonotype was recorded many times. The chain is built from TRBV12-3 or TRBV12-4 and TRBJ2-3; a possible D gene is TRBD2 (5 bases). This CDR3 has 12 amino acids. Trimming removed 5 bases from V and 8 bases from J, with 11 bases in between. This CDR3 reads CASSPTSATQYF. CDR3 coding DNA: TGTGCCAGCAGTCCTACTAGTGCTACGCAGTATTTT.

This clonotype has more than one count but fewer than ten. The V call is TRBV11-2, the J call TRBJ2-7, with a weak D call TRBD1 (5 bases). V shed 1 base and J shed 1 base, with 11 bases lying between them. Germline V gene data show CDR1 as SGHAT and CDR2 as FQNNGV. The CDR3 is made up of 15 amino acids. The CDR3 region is CASSLGDSLSYEQYF. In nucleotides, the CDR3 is TGTGCCAGCAGCTTAGGAGACAGTTTATCCTACGAGCAGTACTTC.

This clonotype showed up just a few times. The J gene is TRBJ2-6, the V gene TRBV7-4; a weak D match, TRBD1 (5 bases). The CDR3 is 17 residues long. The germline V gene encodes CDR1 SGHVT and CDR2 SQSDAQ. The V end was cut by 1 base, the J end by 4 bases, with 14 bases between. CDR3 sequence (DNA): TGTGCCAGCAGCTTAGGGAGTAGGGGTTCCGGGGCCAACGTCCTGACTTTC. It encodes CASSLGSRGSGANVLTF.

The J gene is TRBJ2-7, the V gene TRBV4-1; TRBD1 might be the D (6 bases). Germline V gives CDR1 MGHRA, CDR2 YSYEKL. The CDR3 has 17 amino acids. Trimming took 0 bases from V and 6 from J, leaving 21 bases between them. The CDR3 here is CASSQDTQGTKMSEQYF. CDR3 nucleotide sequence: TGCGCCAGCAGCCAAGATACCCAGGGGACAAAGATGAGCGAGCAGTACTTC.

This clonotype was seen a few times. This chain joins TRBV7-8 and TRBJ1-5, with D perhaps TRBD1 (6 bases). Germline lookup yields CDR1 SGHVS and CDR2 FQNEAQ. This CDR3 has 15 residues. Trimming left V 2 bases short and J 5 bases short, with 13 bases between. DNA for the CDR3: TGTGCCAGCAGCTTAAGCGCAGGGGTGCATCAGCCCCAGCATTTT. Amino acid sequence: CASSLSAGVHQPQHF.

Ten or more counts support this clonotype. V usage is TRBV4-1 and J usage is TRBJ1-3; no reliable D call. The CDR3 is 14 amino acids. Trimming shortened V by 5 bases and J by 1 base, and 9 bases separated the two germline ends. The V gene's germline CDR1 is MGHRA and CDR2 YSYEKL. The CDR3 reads CASSSSLSGNTIYF. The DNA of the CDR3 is TGCGCCAGCAGCTCAAGCTTATCTGGAAACACCATATATTTT.

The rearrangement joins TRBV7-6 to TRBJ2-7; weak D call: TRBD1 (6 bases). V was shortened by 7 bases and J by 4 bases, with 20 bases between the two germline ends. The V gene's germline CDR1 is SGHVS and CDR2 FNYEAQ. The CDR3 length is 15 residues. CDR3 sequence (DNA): TGTGCCAGCACGATGGAGGACAGTCCGGCGTACGAGCAGTACTTC. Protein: CASTMEDSPAYEQYF.

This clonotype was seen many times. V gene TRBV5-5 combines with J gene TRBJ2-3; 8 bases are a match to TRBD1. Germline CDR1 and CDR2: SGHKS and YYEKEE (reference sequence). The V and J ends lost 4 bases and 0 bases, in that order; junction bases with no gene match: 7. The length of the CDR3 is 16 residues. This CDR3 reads CASSIGQGASTDTQYF. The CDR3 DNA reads TGTGCCAGCAGCATCGGACAGGGAGCTAGCACAGATACGCAGTATTTT.

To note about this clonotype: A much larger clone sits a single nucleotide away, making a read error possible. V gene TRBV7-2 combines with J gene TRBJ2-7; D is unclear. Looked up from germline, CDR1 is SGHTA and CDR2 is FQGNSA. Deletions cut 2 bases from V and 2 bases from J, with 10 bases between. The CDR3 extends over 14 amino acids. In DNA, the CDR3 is TGTGCCAGCAGCTTACGGGTCTTTGCCTACGAGCAGTACTTC. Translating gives CASSLRVFAYEQYF.

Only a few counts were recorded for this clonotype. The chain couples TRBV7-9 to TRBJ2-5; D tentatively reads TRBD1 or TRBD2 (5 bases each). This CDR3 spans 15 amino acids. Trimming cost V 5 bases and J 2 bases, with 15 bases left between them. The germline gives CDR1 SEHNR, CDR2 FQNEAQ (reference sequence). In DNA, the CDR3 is TGTGCCAGCAGCCGACCGGGACGCTCTCAAGAGACCCAGTACTTC. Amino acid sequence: CASSRPGRSQETQYF.

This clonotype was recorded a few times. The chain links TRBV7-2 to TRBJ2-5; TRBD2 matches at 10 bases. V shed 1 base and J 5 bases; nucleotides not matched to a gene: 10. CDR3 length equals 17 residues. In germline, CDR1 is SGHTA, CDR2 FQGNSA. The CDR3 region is CASSLGGSGGSMETQYF. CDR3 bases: TGTGCCAGCAGCTTAGGTGGTAGCGGGGGGTCCATGGAGACCCAGTACTTC.

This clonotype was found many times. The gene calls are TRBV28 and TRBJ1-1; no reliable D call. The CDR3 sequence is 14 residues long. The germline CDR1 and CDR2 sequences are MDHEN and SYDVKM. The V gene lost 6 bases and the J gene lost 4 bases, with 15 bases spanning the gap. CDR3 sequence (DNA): TGTGCCAGCAGCCAAAATTGGCGGGTCACTGAAGCTTTCTTT. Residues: CASSQNWRVTEAFF.

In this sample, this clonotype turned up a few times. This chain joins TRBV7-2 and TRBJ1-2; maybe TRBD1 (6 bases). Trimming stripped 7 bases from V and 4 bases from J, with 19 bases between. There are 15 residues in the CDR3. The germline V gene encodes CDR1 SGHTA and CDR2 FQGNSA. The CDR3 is CASTTNGPDSYGYTF. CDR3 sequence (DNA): TGTGCCAGCACCACTAATGGGCCGGACAGCTATGGCTACACCTTC. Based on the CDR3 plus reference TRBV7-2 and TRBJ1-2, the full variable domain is GAGVSQSPSNKVTEKGKDVELRCDPISGHTALYWYRQSLGQGLEFLIYFQGNSAPDKSGLPSDRFSAERTGGSVSTLTIQRTQQEDSAVYLCASTTNGPDSYGYTFGSGTRLTVV.

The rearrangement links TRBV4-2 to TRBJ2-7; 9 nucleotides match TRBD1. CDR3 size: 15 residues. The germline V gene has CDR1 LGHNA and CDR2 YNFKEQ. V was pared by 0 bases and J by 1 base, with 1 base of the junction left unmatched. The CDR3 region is CASSQEQGASYEQYF. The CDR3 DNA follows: TGTGCCAGCAGCCAAGAACAGGGGGCTTCCTACGAGCAGTACTTC.

CDR3 protein: CASSSPEPDGGGYEQYF. The CDR3 bases are TGTGCCAGCAGCTCACCAGAACCTGACGGGGGGGGCTACGAGCAGTACTTC. This chain links TRBV7-9 with TRBJ2-7, with 8 nucleotides matching TRBD2. With 4 bases clipped from V and 3 bases from J, the junction kept 14 bases outside the gene matches. CDR1 is SEHNR and CDR2 is FQNEAQ in the germline V gene (reference sequence). The CDR3 loop spans 17 amino acids. Full variable domain (outside the CDR3, taken from reference TRBV7-9 and TRBJ2-7): DTGVSQNPRHKITKRGQNVTFRCDPISEHNRLYWYRQTLGQGPEFLTYFQNEAQLEKSRLLSDRFSAERPKGSFSTLEIQRTEQGDSAMYLCASSSPEPDGGGYEQYFGPGTRLTVT.

The CDR3 region has the DNA TGCGCCAGCAGCCAAGGATCCAGGGTTGACGAGCAGTACTTC. Protein: CASSQGSRVDEQYF. The chain is built from TRBV4-1 and TRBJ2-7; D is perhaps TRBD1 (5 bases). The CDR3 length is 14 residues. The germline V gene has CDR1 MGHRA and CDR2 YSYEKL. Trimming stripped 1 base from V and 5 bases from J, with 12 bases between.

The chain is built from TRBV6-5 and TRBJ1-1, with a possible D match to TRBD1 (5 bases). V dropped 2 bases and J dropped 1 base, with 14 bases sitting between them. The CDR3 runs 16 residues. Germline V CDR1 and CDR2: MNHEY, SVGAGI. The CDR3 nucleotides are TGTGCCAGCAGTTACCTCTCTGGGGGGACGAACACTGAAGCTTTCTTT. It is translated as CASSYLSGGTNTEAFF.

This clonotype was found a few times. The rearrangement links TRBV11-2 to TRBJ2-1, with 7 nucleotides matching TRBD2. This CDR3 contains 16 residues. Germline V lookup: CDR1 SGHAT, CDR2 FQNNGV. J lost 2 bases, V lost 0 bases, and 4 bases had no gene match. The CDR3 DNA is TGTGCCAGCAGCTTAGAGGCGGGGGTGGCCTACAATGAGCAGTTCTTC. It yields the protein CASSLEAGVAYNEQFF.

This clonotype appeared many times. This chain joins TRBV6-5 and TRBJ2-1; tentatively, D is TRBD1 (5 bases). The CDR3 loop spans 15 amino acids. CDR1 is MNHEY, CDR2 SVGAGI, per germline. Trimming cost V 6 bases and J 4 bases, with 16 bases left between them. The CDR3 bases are TGTGCCAGCAGCCATGTGACAGATTTTTACAATGAGCAGTTCTTC. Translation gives CASSHVTDFYNEQFF.

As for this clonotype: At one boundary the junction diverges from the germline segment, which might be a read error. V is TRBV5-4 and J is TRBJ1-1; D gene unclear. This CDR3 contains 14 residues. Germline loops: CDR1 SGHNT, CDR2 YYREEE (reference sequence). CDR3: CASRLGSVITEAFF. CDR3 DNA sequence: TGTGCCAGCAGGTTGGGGTCCGTGATCACTGAAGCTTTCTTT.

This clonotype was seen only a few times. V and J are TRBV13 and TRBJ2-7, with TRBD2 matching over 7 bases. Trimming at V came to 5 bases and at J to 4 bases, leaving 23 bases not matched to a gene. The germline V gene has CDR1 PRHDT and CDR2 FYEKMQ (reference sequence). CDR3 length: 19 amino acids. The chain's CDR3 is CASSPNPTGTGGKPYEQYF. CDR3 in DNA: TGTGCCAGCAGCCCAAACCCGACCGGGACGGGAGGAAAACCATACGAGCAGTACTTC.